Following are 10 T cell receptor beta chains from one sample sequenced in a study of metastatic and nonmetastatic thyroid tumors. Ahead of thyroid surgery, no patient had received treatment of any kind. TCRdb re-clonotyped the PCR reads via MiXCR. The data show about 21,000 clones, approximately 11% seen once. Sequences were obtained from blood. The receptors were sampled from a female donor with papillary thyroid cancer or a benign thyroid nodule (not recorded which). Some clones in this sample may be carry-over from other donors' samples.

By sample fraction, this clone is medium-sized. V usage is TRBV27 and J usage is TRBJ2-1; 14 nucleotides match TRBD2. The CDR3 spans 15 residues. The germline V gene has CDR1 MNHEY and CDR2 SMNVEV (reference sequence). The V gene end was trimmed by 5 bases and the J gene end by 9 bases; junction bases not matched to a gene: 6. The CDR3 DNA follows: TGTGCCAGCAGTGTGGGACTAGCGGGAGATACTGAGCAGTTCTTC. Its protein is CASSVGLAGDTEQFF.

The CDR3 region is CASRRTSGYYNEQFF. As DNA, the CDR3 is TGTGCCAGCAGGAGGACTAGCGGCTACTACAATGAGCAGTTCTTC. The rearrangement joins TRBV12-3 or TRBV12-4 to TRBJ2-1; 10 positions match TRBD2. The CDR3 runs to 15 residues. Unmatched junction bases numbered 5, after V lost 6 bases and J lost 3 bases.

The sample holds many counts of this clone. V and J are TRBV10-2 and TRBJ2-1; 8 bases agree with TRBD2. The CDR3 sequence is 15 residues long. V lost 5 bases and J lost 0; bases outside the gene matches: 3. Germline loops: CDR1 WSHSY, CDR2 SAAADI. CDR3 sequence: CASSPSGSSYNEQFF. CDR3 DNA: TGCGCCAGCAGTCCCAGCGGGAGCTCCTACAATGAGCAGTTCTTC.

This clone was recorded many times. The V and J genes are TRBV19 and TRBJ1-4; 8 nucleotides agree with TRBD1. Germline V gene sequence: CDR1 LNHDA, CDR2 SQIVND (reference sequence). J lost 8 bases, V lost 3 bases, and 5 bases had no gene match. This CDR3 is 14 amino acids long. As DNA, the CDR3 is TGTGCCAGTAGTATTCAGGGGGCGAGAGAAAAACTGTTTTTT. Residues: CASSIQGAREKLFF.

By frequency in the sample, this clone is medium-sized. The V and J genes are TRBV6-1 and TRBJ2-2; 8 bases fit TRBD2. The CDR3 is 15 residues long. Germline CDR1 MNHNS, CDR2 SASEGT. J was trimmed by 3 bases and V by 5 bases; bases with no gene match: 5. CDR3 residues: CASSKLAEYTGELFF. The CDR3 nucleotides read TGTGCCAGCAGTAAACTAGCGGAGTACACCGGGGAGCTGTTTTTT.

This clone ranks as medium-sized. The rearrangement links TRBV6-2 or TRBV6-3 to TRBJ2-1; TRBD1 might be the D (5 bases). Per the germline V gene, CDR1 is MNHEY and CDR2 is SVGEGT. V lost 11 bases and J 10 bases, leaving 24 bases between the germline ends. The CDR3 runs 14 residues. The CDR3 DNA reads TGTGCCGCGATTGATCCAGCAGTCAGGGCAGAGCAGTTCTTC. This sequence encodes CAAIDPAVRAEQFF.

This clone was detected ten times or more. Written as DNA, the CDR3 is TGTGCCTGGACTAGGGTTGGCGGCTACAATGAGCAGTTCTTC. Translation: CAWTRVGGYNEQFF. V and J are TRBV30 and TRBJ2-1; D is unclear. Germline V gene data show CDR1 as GTSNPN and CDR2 as SVGIG (reference sequence). This CDR3 has 14 amino acids. V lost 4 bases to trimming and J lost 3 bases, with 13 bases between them.

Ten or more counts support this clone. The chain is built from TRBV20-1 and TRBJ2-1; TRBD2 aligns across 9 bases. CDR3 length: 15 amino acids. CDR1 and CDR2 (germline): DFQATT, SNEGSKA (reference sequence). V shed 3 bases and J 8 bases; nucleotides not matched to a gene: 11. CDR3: CSASGVAGVVDEQFF. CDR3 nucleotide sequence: TGCAGTGCTAGCGGGGTAGCGGGAGTCGTCGATGAGCAGTTCTTC.

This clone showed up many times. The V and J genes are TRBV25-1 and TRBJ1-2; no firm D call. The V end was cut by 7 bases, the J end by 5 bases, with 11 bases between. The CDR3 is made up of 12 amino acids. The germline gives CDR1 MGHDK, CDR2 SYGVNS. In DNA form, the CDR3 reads TGTGCCAGCATTGGGCCTGGGTATGGCTACACCTTC. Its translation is CASIGPGYGYTF.

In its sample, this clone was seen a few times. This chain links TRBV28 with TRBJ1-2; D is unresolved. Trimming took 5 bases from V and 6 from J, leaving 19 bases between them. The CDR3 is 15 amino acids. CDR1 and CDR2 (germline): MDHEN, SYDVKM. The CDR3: CASSTPTGRADGYTF. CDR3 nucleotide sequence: TGTGCCAGCAGTACCCCAACGGGGAGGGCGGATGGCTACACCTTC.